This T cell receptor (beta chain) was identified in a study of T cell changes during pregnancy in multiple sclerosis. Produced via immunoSEQ multiplex PCR; TCRdb's table is partial and in-frame only. The data contain 15,000 to 20,000 clones, under 90% of them singletons. Germline values: CDR1 MNHNY, CDR2 SVGAGI (reference sequence). With 5 bases removed from V and 8 bases from J, the gap between germline ends came to 13 bases. CDR3 length equals 13 residues. The chain has TRBV6-6 and TRBJ1-5, with D possibly TRBD1 on 5 matching bases. This TCR came from a female donor with multiple sclerosis, enrolled in a pregnancy study. Sequenced material: CD8+ T cells from peripheral blood mononuclear cells, taken after pregnancy. The CDR3 bases are TGTGCCAGCAGTCTCCCAGGGTTAGAGCCCCAGCATTTT. Its translation is CASSLPGLEPQHF.